This T cell receptor (delta chain) was recovered during a study of γδ T cells in repeated Plasmodium falciparum infection. As for the study in general: Four controlled malaria infections with P. falciparum NF54 spanned roughly 640 days.

TCRdb re-called the multiplex PCR reads through CATT. Seen here are 55,000 to 70,000 delta-chain clones, around 1.7% observed once, and the top ten hold over 12%. Points on this clone: The TCRdb record carries a much larger clone's protein, which differs from this DNA's translation at residue 7; a read error is the likely cause, and the protein listed here is the DNA translation.

Sequenced: gamma-delta T cells from blood. This sequence was found in a pool of human donors (malaria-infected and uninfected, not separated).

The CDR3, as DNA: TGTGCCTGTGACACCGGTTTGGGGGGACCGTACACCGATAAACTCATCTTT. Its protein product is CACDTGLGGPYTDKLIF. The chain joins TRDV2 to TRDJ1, with D possibly being TRDD3 (6 bases). The J gene, missing from TCRdb, was assigned here through DNA to germline matching. This CDR3 comprises 17 residues. CDR1 is GEAIGNYY, CDR2 EKD, per germline. V dropped 0 bases and J dropped 0 bases, with 16 bases sitting between them.